This T cell receptor (beta chain) was sequenced in a study of early T cells in non-severe SARS-CoV-2 infection. Study-level background: Alpha and beta chains were unpaired, from unsorted whole-blood bulk RNA.

TCRdb fed the 5' RACE reads into MiXCR, producing one record per CDR3 protein. The table has about 71,000 distinct CDR3 sequences, approximately 14% seen once. Sequencing input: whole blood. The receptor was derived from an adult who was a healthcare worker with PCR-confirmed SARS-CoV-2 infection or an uninfected control (not recorded which).

The CDR3 sequence is CSVVGDITPEQYF. For the CDR3, the DNA is TGCAGCGTTGTGGGAGACATAACCCCTGAGCAGTACTTC. The V call is TRBV29-1, the J call TRBJ2-7; D may be TRBD2 (5 bases). This CDR3 has 13 residues. CDR1 SQVTM and CDR2 ANQGSEA come from the germline V gene. Deletions cut 4 bases from V and 7 bases from J, with 17 bases between.